This is a list of T cell receptor beta chains from one sample in a study of CD4 T cells in relation to SARS-CoV-2 and coronaviruses. For these TCRs, the target antigens are not known. Generated by immunoSEQ multiplex PCR, the TCRdb table keeps only in-frame clones and is missing some. The table has about 12,000 clones, roughly 65% seen once; the top ten hold just over 7.5%. The specimen sequenced was CD4+ T cells from PBMCs, cultured in vitro. These receptors were obtained from a human donor in good health. CDR3s include the opening cysteine and the closing phenylalanine or tryptophan. A D gene is named only where the DNA matches it firmly. Some rows mark clone size as missing; the rest say once, few, many or name a class of expanded clone.

clone_size | j_call | d_call | v_call | cdr3_nt | cdr3_aa
. | TRBJ2-1 | TRBD2 | TRBV10-3 | TGTGCCATCAGTGGACTAGCGGGACCCAATGAGCAGTTCTTC | CAISGLAGPNEQFF
few | TRBJ2-1 | . | TRBV24-1 | TGTGCCACCAGTGATCGGGCAGGTGCTAAATATGAGCAGTTCTTC | CATSDRAGAKYEQFF
. | TRBJ1-1 | . | TRBV7-2 | TGTGCCAGCAGCTTAACAGAAGTGAACACTGAAGCTTTCTTT | CASSLTEVNTEAFF
. | TRBJ2-5 | . | TRBV18 | TGTGCCAGCTCACCCGGGGGACGGATGCAAGAGACCCAGTACTTC | CASSPGGRMQETQYF
. | TRBJ1-1 | TRBD1 | TRBV6-4 | TGTGCCAGCGTATATCCGGGACAGGACTTTGAAGCTTTCTTT | CASVYPGQDFEAFF
. | TRBJ2-1 | . | TRBV7-9 | TGTGCCAGCAGCTTAGCGGCGGGAACCCGGTATAATGAGCAGTTCTTC | CASSLAAGTRYNEQFF
. | TRBJ1-1 | . | TRBV7-9 | TGTGCCAGCAGCCTAGACCAGAACACTGAAGCTTTCTTT | CASSLDQNTEAFF
. | TRBJ1-2 | TRBD1 | TRBV30 | TGTGCCTGGAGAGGGACAGGGGTTTATGGCTACACCTTC | CAWRGTGVYGYTF
. | TRBJ1-2 | . | TRBV5-4 | TGTGCCAGCAGTCTCGAGGGTGACTATGGCTACACCTTC | CASSLEGDYGYTF
. | TRBJ2-7 | . | TRBV12-3/TRBV12-4 | TGTGCCAGCAGTTTACGGGCCGTCTACGAGCAGTACTTC | CASSLRAVYEQYF
. | TRBJ1-3 | . | TRBV10-3 | TGTGCCATCGGGGGAGCCCTCTCGGGAAACACCATATATTTT | CAIGGALSGNTIYF
. | TRBJ2-7 | TRBD2 | TRBV12-3/TRBV12-4 | TGTGCCAGCAGTGAGGGACTAGCGGGAGAAAAGTACTTC | CASSEGLAGEKYF
. | TRBJ2-1 | TRBD2 | TRBV5-5 | TGTGCCAGCAGCTTCGGACTAGCGGGATACAATGAGCAGTTCTTC | CASSFGLAGYNEQFF
few | TRBJ2-1 | . | TRBV30 | TGTGCCTGGACAGCTAGCAGCAATGAGCAGTTCTTC | CAWTASSNEQFF
. | TRBJ2-7 | TRBD1 | TRBV2 | TGTGCCAGCTCTCTGGACAGGACTTCCTACGAGCAGTACTTC | CASSLDRTSYEQYF
. | TRBJ1-2 | . | TRBV3-1/TRBV3-2 | TGTGCCAGCAGCCAAGGGTTAACAGGGCACGGCTACACCTTC | CASSQGLTGHGYTF
once | TRBJ2-5 | . | TRBV3-1/TRBV3-2 | TGTGCCAGCAGCCAAGATCTTGGGACCAACGGGTTAGAGACCCAGTACTTC | CASSQDLGTNGLETQYF
. | TRBJ1-2 | . | TRBV5-1 | TGCGCCAGCAGCCGTGAGGGATTCTCCTTTCTAGGCTACACCTTC | CASSREGFSFLGYTF
. | TRBJ2-1 | . | TRBV3-1/TRBV3-2 | TGTGCCAGCAGCCAAGGAGGGGTCAATGAGCAGTTCTTC | CASSQGGVNEQFF
. | TRBJ2-2 | TRBD2 | TRBV3-1/TRBV3-2 | TGTGCCAGCAGCCTAGGACTAGCGGGGGACACCGGGGAGCTGTTTTTT | CASSLGLAGDTGELFF
. | TRBJ1-5 | . | TRBV27 | TGTGCCAGCAGCCCGGCGCATCCCCTCGGGCAGCCCCAGCATTTT | CASSPAHPLGQPQHF
. | TRBJ2-2 | TRBD2 | TRBV10-3 | TGTGCCATTCCGGCGGGGCTAGCGGGACACACCGGGGAGCTGTTTTTT | CAIPAGLAGHTGELFF
once | TRBJ2-2 | . | TRBV11-3 | TGTGCCAGCAGCCCCGGGGCGGCGAACACCGGGGAGCTGTTTTTT | CASSPGAANTGELFF
. | TRBJ2-1 | TRBD2 | TRBV6-4 | TGTGCCAGCAGCACCAATCTAGCGGGAGGTCACGAGCAGTTCTTC | CASSTNLAGGHEQFF
. | TRBJ2-5 | TRBD1 | TRBV19 | TGTGCCAGTAGTATAGATCCTCCGGGACAGGGGGAGGAGACCCAGTACTTC | CASSIDPPGQGEETQYF
. | TRBJ2-1 | TRBD2 | TRBV5-4 | TGTGCCAGCAGCTTGGGTCCTAGCGGGAGGGCCTTCACCTACAATGAGCAGTTCTTC | CASSLGPSGRAFTYNEQFF
. | TRBJ2-7 | TRBD1 | TRBV6-5 | TGTGCCAGCAGTTACGGGACAGATAACTACGAGCAGTACTTC | CASSYGTDNYEQYF
. | TRBJ1-1 | . | TRBV10-3 | TGTGCCATCAGCAACGGACAGAGTCTCGAAGCTTTCTTT | CAISNGQSLEAFF
few | TRBJ2-2 | TRBD2 | TRBV7-3 | TGTGCCAGCAGCTCCGGGACTAGCGTCAACACCGGGGAGCTGTTTTTT | CASSSGTSVNTGELFF
. | TRBJ2-7 | TRBD2 | TRBV2 | TGTGCCAGCGCGCCTGGGACTAGCCCCCACGAGCAGTACTTC | CASAPGTSPHEQYF
. | TRBJ1-2 | . | TRBV11-2 | TGTGCCAGCAGCTCCCACCAAGGACGGGACTATGGCTACACCTTC | CASSSHQGRDYGYTF
once | TRBJ2-1 | TRBD1 | TRBV24-1 | TGTGCCACCAGTGAACCCGGGACAGGGGTTATTGATGGTGAGCAGTTCTTC | CATSEPGTGVIDGEQFF
. | TRBJ2-7 | TRBD2 | TRBV9 | TGTGCCAGCAGCGCCAGCGGGAGGGCCGGGTACGAGCAGTACTTC | CASSASGRAGYEQYF
few | TRBJ1-2 | . | TRBV19 | TGTGCCAGTAAACGGGACGAACTAAACTATGGCTACACCTTC | CASKRDELNYGYTF
. | TRBJ2-3 | . | TRBV30 | TGTGCCTGGGGGGGGCGTGGTAGGACAGATACGCAGTATTTT | CAWGGRGRTDTQYF
. | TRBJ2-1 | TRBD2 | TRBV6-1 | TGTGCCAGCAGTGAAGAGGAGGGAGGGCCGGGTGAGCAGTTCTTC | CASSEEEGGPGEQFF
. | TRBJ2-2 | TRBD2 | TRBV11-3 | TGTGCCAGCAGCTTAACGGGAGGGGAGACCGGGGAGCTGTTTTTT | CASSLTGGETGELFF
few | TRBJ2-1 | TRBD2 | TRBV9 | TGTGCCAGCAGCGTTAGCGGGAGCTCCTACAATGAGCAGTTCTTC | CASSVSGSSYNEQFF
. | TRBJ2-7 | TRBD1 | TRBV25-1 | TGTGCCAGCAGTGAAAATCCCAAATATGTCGGACAGGGGTACGAGCAGTACTTC | CASSENPKYVGQGYEQYF
. | TRBJ2-2 | TRBD1 | TRBV18 | TGTGCCAGCTCCCTCCGACAGGGCGAGAACGGGGAGCTGTTTTTT | CASSLRQGENGELFF
. | TRBJ1-1 | TRBD1 | TRBV5-5 | TGTGCCAGCAGCTTGCAGGGCAGGGGGTGGACTGAAGCTTTCTTT | CASSLQGRGWTEAFF
. | TRBJ2-5 | TRBD1 | TRBV18 | TGTGCCAGCTCAAAGACAGGGGGCGAAGAGACCCAGTACTTC | CASSKTGGEETQYF
. | TRBJ2-2 | TRBD2 | TRBV7-3 | TGTGCCAGCAGCTTAACCGGCGGGAGGGCCTTAAACACCGGGGAGCTGTTTTTT | CASSLTGGRALNTGELFF
few | TRBJ2-1 | . | TRBV21-1 | TGTGCCAGCAGCGTTCACATCAATGAGCAGTTCTTC | CASSVHINEQFF
. | TRBJ2-4 | . | TRBV28 | TGTGCCAGCAGTCCAAGCGGACTGATTCAGTACTTC | CASSPSGLIQYF